What follows are 18 T cell receptor beta chains derived from one specimen sequenced in a study of T cell repertoires in cytomegalovirus infection. From the reads, TCRdb called clonotypes with MiXCR, one entry per CDR3 protein. The data contain 400,000 or so distinct CDR3 sequences, about a sixth of them singletons. The sequencing sample was made of PBMCs. These receptors were taken from a human donor in good health (CMV status not recorded). Some clones in this sample may be carry-over from other donors' samples.

This clonotype was observed a few times. The rearrangement links TRBV5-6 to TRBJ2-3; 8 bases fit TRBD1. This CDR3 comprises 16 residues. J lost 2 bases, V lost 4 bases, and 9 bases had no gene match. From germline, CDR1 is SGHDT and CDR2 YYEEEE. CDR3 residues: CASSLGTGYNTDTQYF. CDR3 in DNA: TGTGCCAGCAGCCTCGGGACAGGATACAACACAGATACGCAGTATTTT.

Turning to this clonotype: A read error may explain this, as a much larger clone is one base away. The V and J genes are TRBV7-2 and TRBJ1-5; a possible D gene is TRBD1 (5 bases). Germline V gene sequence: CDR1 SGHTA, CDR2 FQGNSA. CDR3 length: 16 amino acids. The CDR3: CASSLVSSRDDQLQHF. The CDR3 DNA reads as TGTGCCAGCAGCTTAGTTTCAAGCAGGGACGATCAGCTCCAGCATTTT. The full variable domain, with the rest looked up from reference TRBV7-2 and TRBJ1-5, is GAGVSQSPSNKVTEKGKDVELRCDPISGHTALYWYRQSLGQGLEFLIYFQGNSAPDKSGLPSDRFSAERTGGSVSTLTIQRTQQEDSAVYLCASSLVSSRDDQLQHFGDGTRLSIL.

In its sample, this clonotype was seen many times. V gene TRBV10-3 combines with J gene TRBJ1-1; D call uncertain. The CDR3 runs to 14 residues. V lost 4 bases and J 1 base, leaving 10 bases between the germline ends. Looked up from germline, CDR1 is ENHRY and CDR2 is SYGVKD. CDR3 coding DNA: TGTGCCATCAGTGGGGCAGCTAAGAACACTGAAGCTTTCTTT. Translating it yields CAISGAAKNTEAFF.

This clonotype was picked up many times. The rearrangement links TRBV7-2 to TRBJ1-4, with unresolved D. There are 14 residues in the CDR3. Deletions cut 2 bases from V and 5 bases from J, with 9 bases between. Germline V CDR1 and CDR2: SGHTA, FQGNSA. The CDR3 sequence: CASSLSWGNEKLFF. DNA for the CDR3: TGTGCCAGCAGCTTATCATGGGGAAATGAAAAACTGTTTTTT.

This clonotype was detected ten times or more. This chain connects TRBV7-2 to TRBJ1-2, with 8 bases matching TRBD1. Germline CDR1 is SGHTA and CDR2 is FQGNSA. Germline trimming cut 5 bases from V and 4 bases from J; bases unmatched to any gene: 3. This CDR3 has 13 amino acids. The CDR3 is CASSPGTGYGYTF. In DNA form, the CDR3 reads TGTGCCAGCAGCCCCGGGACAGGCTATGGCTACACCTTC.

The table lists this clonotype with a few counts. The gene calls are TRBV18 and TRBJ1-1; unclear D gene. The CDR3 sequence is 14 residues long. The germline gives CDR1 KGHSH, CDR2 LQKENI. Between the trimmed V and J ends, which lost 4 bases and 0 bases, there was a span of 9 bases. CDR3 bases: TGTGCCAGCTCACAGGTGGTGATGAACACTGAAGCTTTCTTT. This gives the protein CASSQVVMNTEAFF.

The chain combines TRBV7-8 with TRBJ2-2, with a weak D call TRBD1 (6 bases). The CDR3 has 14 amino acids. Germline V gene sequence: CDR1 SGHVS, CDR2 FQNEAQ. V lost 3 bases, J lost 5 bases, and 10 bases lay in between. The CDR3 loop reads CASSFTGLTGELFF. The CDR3 DNA reads TGTGCCAGCAGCTTCACAGGGTTGACCGGGGAGCTGTTTTTT.

This clonotype has a count of ten or more. V gene TRBV7-9 combines with J gene TRBJ2-7; unclear D gene. This CDR3 contains 14 residues. Trimming removed 2 bases at V and 7 bases at J, with 15 bases between. CDR1 and CDR2 from the germline V gene are SEHNR and FQNEAQ (reference sequence). CDR3 protein: CASSLPGVRREQYF. The CDR3 nucleotides are TGTGCCAGCAGCTTACCTGGGGTGCGGCGGGAGCAGTACTTC.

This clonotype has a single count. The rearrangement uses TRBV7-9 and TRBJ2-3; D might be TRBD2 (7 bases). Germline V gene sequence: CDR1 SEHNR, CDR2 FQNEAQ (reference sequence). Between the trimmed V and J ends, which lost 6 bases and 3 bases, there was a span of 16 bases. The CDR3 contains 15 residues. CDR3 DNA: TGTGCCAGCAGAGGGGGGGGAGGGGCGACAGATACGCAGTATTTT. Residues: CASRGGGGATDTQYF.

The table lists this clonotype with a few counts. V is TRBV19 and J is TRBJ1-2, with a possible D match to TRBD1 (6 bases). V shed 2 bases and J shed 4 bases, with 11 bases lying between them. Looked up from germline, CDR1 is LNHDA and CDR2 is SQIVND (reference sequence). The CDR3 extends over 14 amino acids. The DNA for the CDR3 is TGTGCCAGTAGTATAAGGGGGATGCGCTATGGCTACACCTTC. The encoded protein is CASSIRGMRYGYTF. The full variable domain, with the rest looked up from reference TRBV19 and TRBJ1-2, is DGGITQSPKYLFRKEGQNVTLSCEQNLNHDAMYWYRQDPGQGLRLIYYSQIVNDFQKGDIAEGYSVSREKKESFPLTVTSAQKNPTAFYLCASSIRGMRYGYTFGSGTRLTVV.

The chain links TRBV20-1 to TRBJ1-1; D perhaps matches TRBD1 (5 bases). Deletions cut 0 bases from V and 4 bases from J, with 12 bases between. The CDR3 runs 14 residues. Germline lookup yields CDR1 DFQATT and CDR2 SNEGSKA (reference sequence). The CDR3 here is CSARDTRGGTEAFF. As DNA, the CDR3 is TGCAGTGCTAGAGACACCCGGGGGGGCACTGAAGCTTTCTTT.

A few counts support this clonotype. V and J are TRBV5-1 and TRBJ2-4; 8 bases align to TRBD2. The germline V gene has CDR1 SGHRS and CDR2 YFSETQ. Trimming removed 4 bases from V and 8 bases from J; junction bases left unmatched: 2. The length of the CDR3 is 12 residues. CDR3 DNA: TGCGCCAGCAGCACCGGGGGGGACATTCAGTACTTC. It encodes CASSTGGDIQYF.

The CDR3 loop reads CASSPGVNRDVYTEAFF. The CDR3, as DNA: TGTGCCAGCAGTCCGGGAGTAAACAGGGATGTGTACACTGAAGCTTTCTTT. This chain joins TRBV12-3 or TRBV12-4 and TRBJ1-1; possibly TRBD1 for D (6 bases). CDR3 length: 17 residues. V was pared by 5 bases and J by 3 bases, with 22 bases between.

This clonotype was seen at least ten times. The chain employs TRBV7-2 and TRBJ2-7; TRBD1 matches 8 bases. The trim removed 5 bases at V and 5 bases at J, leaving 14 bases unmatched. This CDR3 contains 16 residues. Germline lookup yields CDR1 SGHTA and CDR2 FQGNSA. The CDR3 DNA reads TGTGCCAGCAGCCTACCAACAGGGGGGTCAGGCCACGAGCAGTACTTC. This codes for CASSLPTGGSGHEQYF.

Of note for this clonotype: Sequence at one end of the junction differs from germline and may be a read error. The chain's CDR3 is CARSPERAGYETQYF. DNA for the CDR3: TGTGCCCGCAGCCCCGAGAGGGCTGGTTACGAGACCCAGTACTTC. The chain has TRBV12-3 or TRBV12-4 and TRBJ2-5; a possible D gene is TRBD2 (5 bases). This CDR3 region has 15 residues.

The sample holds a few counts of this clonotype. V gene TRBV24-1 combines with J gene TRBJ1-1, with 8 bases fitting TRBD1. The germline gives CDR1 KGHDR, CDR2 SFDVKD. J was trimmed by 5 bases and V by 4 bases; bases with no gene match: 2. The length of the CDR3 is 13 residues. The CDR3 DNA reads TGTGCCACCAGTGACCGGGACAGGACTGAAGCTTTCTTT. Its translation: CATSDRDRTEAFF.

In this sample, this clonotype turned up a few times. V gene TRBV2 combines with J gene TRBJ1-1; tentative D call: TRBD1 (5 bases). This CDR3 spans 13 amino acids. The germline CDR1 and CDR2 sequences are SNHLY and FYNNEI. Trimming pared 7 bases from V and 4 bases from J, leaving 13 bases between. DNA of the CDR3: TGTGCCAGCACCGGCCTGGGGGGCACTGAAGCTTTCTTT. Its protein is CASTGLGGTEAFF.

In its sample, this clonotype was seen a few times. The chain joins TRBV4-1 to TRBJ2-3, with D uncertain. Germline loops: CDR1 MGHRA, CDR2 YSYEKL. The CDR3 contains 16 residues. Trimming took 0 bases from V and 2 from J, leaving 12 bases between them. Written as DNA, the CDR3 is TGCGCCAGCAGCCAAGATAAAGGGTACAACACAGATACGCAGTATTTT. The encoded protein is CASSQDKGYNTDTQYF.